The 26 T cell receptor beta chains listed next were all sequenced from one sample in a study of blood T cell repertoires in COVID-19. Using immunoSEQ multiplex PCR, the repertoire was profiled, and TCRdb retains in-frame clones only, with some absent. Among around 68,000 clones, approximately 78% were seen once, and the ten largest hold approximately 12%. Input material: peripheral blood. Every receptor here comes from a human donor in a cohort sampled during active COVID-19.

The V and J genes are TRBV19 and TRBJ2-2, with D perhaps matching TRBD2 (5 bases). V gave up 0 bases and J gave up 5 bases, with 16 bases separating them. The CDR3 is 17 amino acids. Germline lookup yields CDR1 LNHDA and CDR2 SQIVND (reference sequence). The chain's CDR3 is CASSIDHRSGGTGELFF. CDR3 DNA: TGTGCCAGTAGTATAGATCACCGCTCAGGAGGAACCGGGGAGCTGTTTTTT. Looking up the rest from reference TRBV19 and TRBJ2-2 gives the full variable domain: DGGITQSPKYLFRKEGQNVTLSCEQNLNHDAMYWYRQDPGQGLRLIYYSQIVNDFQKGDIAEGYSVSREKKESFPLTVTSAQKNPTAFYLCASSIDHRSGGTGELFFGEGSRLTVL.

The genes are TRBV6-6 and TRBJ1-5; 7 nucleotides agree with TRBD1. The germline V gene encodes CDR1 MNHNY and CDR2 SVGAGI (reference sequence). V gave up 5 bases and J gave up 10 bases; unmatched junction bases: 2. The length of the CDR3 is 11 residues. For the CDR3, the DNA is TGTGCCAGCAGTACAGGGGATCCCCAGCATTTT. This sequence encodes CASSTGDPQHF.

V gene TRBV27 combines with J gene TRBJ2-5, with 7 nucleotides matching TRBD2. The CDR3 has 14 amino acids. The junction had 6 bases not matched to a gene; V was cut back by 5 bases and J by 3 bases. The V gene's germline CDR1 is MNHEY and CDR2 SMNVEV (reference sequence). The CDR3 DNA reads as TGTGCCAGCAGTCCCCTCGGGAGGAAAGAGACCCAGTACTTC. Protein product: CASSPLGRKETQYF.

In DNA form, the CDR3 reads TGCGCCAGCAGTGAGGCGCCGGGGGAATATGAGACCCAGTACTTC. This encodes CASSEAPGEYETQYF. The chain is built from TRBV10-1 and TRBJ2-5; tentative D call: TRBD2 (6 bases). V was cut by 2 bases and J by 5 bases, with 15 bases left in between. There are 15 residues in the CDR3. Germline values: CDR1 WNHNN, CDR2 SYGVQD (reference sequence).

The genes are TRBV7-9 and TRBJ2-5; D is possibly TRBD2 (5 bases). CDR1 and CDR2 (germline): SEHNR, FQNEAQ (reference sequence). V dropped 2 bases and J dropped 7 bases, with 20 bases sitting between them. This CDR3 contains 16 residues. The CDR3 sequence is CASSLSRLRSRGTQYF. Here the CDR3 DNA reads TGTGCCAGCAGCTTATCACGACTCCGCTCCCGGGGGACCCAGTACTTC.

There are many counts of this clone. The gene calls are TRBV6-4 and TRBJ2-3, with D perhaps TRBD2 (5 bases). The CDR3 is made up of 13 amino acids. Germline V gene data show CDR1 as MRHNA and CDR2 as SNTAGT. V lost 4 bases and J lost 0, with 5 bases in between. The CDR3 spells CASSAGSTDTQYF. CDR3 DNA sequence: TGTGCCAGCAGTGCGGGGAGCACAGATACGCAGTATTTT.

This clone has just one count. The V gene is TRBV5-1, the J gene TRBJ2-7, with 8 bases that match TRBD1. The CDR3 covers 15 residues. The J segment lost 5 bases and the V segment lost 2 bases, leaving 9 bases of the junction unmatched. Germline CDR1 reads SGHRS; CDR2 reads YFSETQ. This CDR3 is CASSLLGQGRHEQYF. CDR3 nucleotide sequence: TGCGCCAGCAGCTTACTTGGACAGGGCAGACACGAGCAGTACTTC.

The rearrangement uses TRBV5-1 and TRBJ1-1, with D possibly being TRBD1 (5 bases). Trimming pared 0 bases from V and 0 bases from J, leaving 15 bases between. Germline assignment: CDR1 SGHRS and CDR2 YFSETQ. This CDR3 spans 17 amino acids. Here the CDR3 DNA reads TGCGCCAGCAGCTTGGCCGCAGGGAAGGGTATGAACACTGAAGCTTTCTTT. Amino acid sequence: CASSLAAGKGMNTEAFF.

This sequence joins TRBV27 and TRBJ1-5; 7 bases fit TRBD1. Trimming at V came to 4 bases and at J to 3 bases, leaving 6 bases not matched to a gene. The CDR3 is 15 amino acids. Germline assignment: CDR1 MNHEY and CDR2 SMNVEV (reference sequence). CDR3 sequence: CASSSGQIYNQPQHF. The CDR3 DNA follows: TGTGCCAGCAGTTCGGGACAGATATACAATCAGCCCCAGCATTTT.

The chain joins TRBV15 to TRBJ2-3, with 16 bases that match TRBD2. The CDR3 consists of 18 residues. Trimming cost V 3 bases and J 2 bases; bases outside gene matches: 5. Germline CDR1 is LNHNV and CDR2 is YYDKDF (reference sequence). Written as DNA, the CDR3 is TGTGCCACCAGCAGCCACGGGACTAGCGGGGGGGACACAGATACGCAGTATTTT. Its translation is CATSSHGTSGGDTDTQYF.

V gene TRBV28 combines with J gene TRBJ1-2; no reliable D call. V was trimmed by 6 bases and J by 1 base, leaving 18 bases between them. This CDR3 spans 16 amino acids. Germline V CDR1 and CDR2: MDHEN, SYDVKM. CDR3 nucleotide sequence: TGTGCCAGCAGCCTGTTGAGCCATGTACTTAACTATGGCTACACCTTC. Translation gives CASSLLSHVLNYGYTF.

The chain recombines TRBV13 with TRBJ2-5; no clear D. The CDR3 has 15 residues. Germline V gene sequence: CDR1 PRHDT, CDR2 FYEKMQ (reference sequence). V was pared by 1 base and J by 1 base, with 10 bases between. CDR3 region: CASSLARWSQETQYF. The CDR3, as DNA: TGTGCCAGCAGCTTAGCCCGGTGGAGCCAAGAGACCCAGTACTTC.

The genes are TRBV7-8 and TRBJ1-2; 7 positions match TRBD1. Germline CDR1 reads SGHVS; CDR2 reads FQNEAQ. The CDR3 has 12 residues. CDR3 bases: TGTGCGTCAGGGGGGTCTAACTATGGCTACACCTTC. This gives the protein CASGGSNYGYTF.

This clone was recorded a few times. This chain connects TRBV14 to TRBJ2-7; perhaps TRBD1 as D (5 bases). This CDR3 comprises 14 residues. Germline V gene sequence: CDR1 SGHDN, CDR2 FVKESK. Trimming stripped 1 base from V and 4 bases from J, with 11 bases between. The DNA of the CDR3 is TGTGCCAGCAGCCAAGGACAGATTTGGTACGAGCAGTACTTC. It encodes CASSQGQIWYEQYF.

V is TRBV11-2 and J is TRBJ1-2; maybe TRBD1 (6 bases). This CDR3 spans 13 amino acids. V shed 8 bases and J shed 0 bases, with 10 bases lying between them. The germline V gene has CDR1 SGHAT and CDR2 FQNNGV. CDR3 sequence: CASGRGSNYGYTF. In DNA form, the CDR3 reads TGTGCCAGCGGCAGGGGATCTAACTATGGCTACACCTTC.

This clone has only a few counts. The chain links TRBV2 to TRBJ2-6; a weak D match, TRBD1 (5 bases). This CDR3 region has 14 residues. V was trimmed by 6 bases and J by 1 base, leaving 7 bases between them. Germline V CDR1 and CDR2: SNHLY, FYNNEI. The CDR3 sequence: CASRGVSGANVLTF. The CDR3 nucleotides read TGTGCCAGCAGAGGGGTATCTGGGGCCAACGTCCTGACTTTC.

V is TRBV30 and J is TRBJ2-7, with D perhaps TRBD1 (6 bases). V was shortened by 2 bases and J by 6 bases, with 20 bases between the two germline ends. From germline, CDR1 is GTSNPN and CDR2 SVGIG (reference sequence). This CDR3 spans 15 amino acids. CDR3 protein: CAWSPIDRRIGEQYF. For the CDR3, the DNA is TGTGCCTGGAGTCCGATCGACAGGCGGATCGGCGAGCAGTACTTC.

CDR3 nucleotides: TGTGCCAGCAGCAAATGGGACAGGGTCCTTTACGAGCAGTACGTC. Protein sequence: CASSKWDRVLYEQYV. The chain joins TRBV21-1 to TRBJ2-7; the table's D call TRBD1 went unverified against the DNA. TRBV21-1 is recorded as a pseudogene. This CDR3 has 15 amino acids.

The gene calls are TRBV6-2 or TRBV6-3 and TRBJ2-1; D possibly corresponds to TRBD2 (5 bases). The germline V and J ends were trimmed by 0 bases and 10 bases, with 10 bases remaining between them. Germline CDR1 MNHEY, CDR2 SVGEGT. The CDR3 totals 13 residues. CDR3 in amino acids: CASSYSTIWEQFF. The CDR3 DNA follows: TGTGCCAGCAGTTACTCGACTATTTGGGAGCAGTTCTTC.

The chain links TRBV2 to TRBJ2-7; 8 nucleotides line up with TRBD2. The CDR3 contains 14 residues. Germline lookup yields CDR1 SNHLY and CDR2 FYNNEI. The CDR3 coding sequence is TGTGCCAGCAGTGAAGCGCGCGGGGGGACTCCATACGTCGTA. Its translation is CASSEARGGTPYVV.

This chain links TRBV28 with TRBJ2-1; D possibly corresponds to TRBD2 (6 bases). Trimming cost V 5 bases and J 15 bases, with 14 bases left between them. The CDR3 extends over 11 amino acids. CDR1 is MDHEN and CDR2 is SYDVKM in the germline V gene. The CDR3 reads CASSTSRGLFF. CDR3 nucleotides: TGTGCCAGCAGTACTTCTCGGGGGTTGTTCTTC.

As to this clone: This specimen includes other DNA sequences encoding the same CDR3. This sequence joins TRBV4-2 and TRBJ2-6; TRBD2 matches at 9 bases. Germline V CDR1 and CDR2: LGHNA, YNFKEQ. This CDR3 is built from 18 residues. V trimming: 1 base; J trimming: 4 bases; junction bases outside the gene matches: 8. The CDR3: CASSQVPAGGGGANVLTF. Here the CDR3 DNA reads TGTGCCAGCAGCCAAGTTCCAGCGGGGGGAGGGGGGGCCAACGTCCTGACTTTC.

CDR3 sequence (DNA): TGTGCCATCAGTGCAGCCGGGGAGGACTATGGCTACACCTTC. Translating it yields CAISAAGEDYGYTF. This sequence joins TRBV10-3 and TRBJ1-2, with D uncertain. Looked up from germline, CDR1 is ENHRY and CDR2 is SYGVKD. V was cut by 4 bases and J by 3 bases, with 12 bases left in between. This CDR3 region has 14 residues.

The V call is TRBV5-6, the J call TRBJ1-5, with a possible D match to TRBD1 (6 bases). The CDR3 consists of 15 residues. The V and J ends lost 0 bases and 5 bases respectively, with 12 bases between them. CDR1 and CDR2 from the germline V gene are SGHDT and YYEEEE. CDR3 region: CASSLGRGTHQPQHF. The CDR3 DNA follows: TGTGCCAGCAGCTTGGGAAGGGGGACCCATCAGCCCCAGCATTTT.

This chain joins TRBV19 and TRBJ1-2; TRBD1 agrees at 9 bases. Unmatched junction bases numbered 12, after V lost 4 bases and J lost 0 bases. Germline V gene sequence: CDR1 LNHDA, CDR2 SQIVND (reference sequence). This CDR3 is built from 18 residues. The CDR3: CASSTQFWDRATNYGYTF. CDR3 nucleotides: TGTGCCAGTAGTACCCAGTTCTGGGACAGGGCAACTAACTATGGCTACACCTTC. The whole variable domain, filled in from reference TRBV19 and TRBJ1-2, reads DGGITQSPKYLFRKEGQNVTLSCEQNLNHDAMYWYRQDPGQGLRLIYYSQIVNDFQKGDIAEGYSVSREKKESFPLTVTSAQKNPTAFYLCASSTQFWDRATNYGYTFGSGTRLTVV.

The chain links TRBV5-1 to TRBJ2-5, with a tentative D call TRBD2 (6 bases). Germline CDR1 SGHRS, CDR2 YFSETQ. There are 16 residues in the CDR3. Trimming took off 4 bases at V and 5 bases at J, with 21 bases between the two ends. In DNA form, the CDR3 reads TGCGCCAGCAGCCCCCATTCCGGTGCGGGGAGCGAGACCCAGTACTTC. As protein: CASSPHSGAGSETQYF.